The sample holds many counts of the clone carrying this T cell receptor beta chain. The source of the sample is a study of early T cells in non-severe SARS-CoV-2 infection. TCRdb reprocessed the 5' RACE reads via MiXCR and lists one record per CDR3 protein. The sample includes 70,000 to 75,000 distinct CDR3 sequences, 10% to 15% of them seen just once. This CDR3 comprises 16 residues. V lost 4 bases and J lost 1, with 12 bases in between. From germline, CDR1 is KGHDR and CDR2 SFDVKD. Specimen: whole blood. This sequence originates from an adult who was a healthcare worker with PCR-confirmed SARS-CoV-2 infection or an uninfected control (not recorded which). The rearrangement joins TRBV24-1 to TRBJ2-2; D remains ambiguous. The CDR3 DNA reads as TGTGCCACCAGTGAGATCAGTAGTTGGAACACCGGGGAGCTGTTTTTT. Translation gives CATSEISSWNTGELFF.